This is a list of T cell receptor beta chains from one sample in a study of blood T cell repertoires in COVID-19. The method was immunoSEQ multiplex PCR; TCRdb's version includes in-frame clones alone and lacks a portion of them. This repertoire shows 160,000 or so clones, around 89% found once; its top ten account for 6.6%. Sequencing used PBMCs or T cells enriched from blood (not recorded which). Receptors originate from a woman in her forties or fifties who had recovered from COVID-19. Each CDR3 is given with its conserved first and last residue. The D gene is left open where the match is weak. Not every row has a clone size; where given, it reads once, few, many or a size class.

NA	TRBV2	TRBJ2-1	NA	TGTGCCAGCACAACACATCGGGGCGGGAAGGTGCATGAGCAGTTCTTC	CASTTHRGGKVHEQFF
NA	TRBV27	TRBJ2-7	TRBD1	TGTGCCAGCAGACCGACCGGGACAGGGGTGCAGTACTTC	CASRPTGTGVQYF
NA	TRBV18	TRBJ1-2	NA	TGTGCCAGCTCACCCCCGACCACAGGGAGCGGCTACACCTTC	CASSPPTTGSGYTF
few	TRBV7-9	TRBJ1-3	NA	TGTGCCAGCAGCCTCTCTTTTGGAAACACCATATATTTT	CASSLSFGNTIYF
NA	TRBV30	TRBJ1-1	NA	TGTGCCTGGGAGGCAGGGGCCGCTGAAGCTTTCTTT	CAWEAGAAEAFF
NA	TRBV19	TRBJ1-6	NA	TGTGCCAGTAGTACGGCGGGACGGACGAATTCACCCCTCCACTTT	CASSTAGRTNSPLHF
NA	TRBV21-1	TRBJ2-4	NA	TGTGCCAGCAGCAAAGAAGAGACTAATTCAGACATTCAGTACTTC	CASSKEETNSDIQYF
NA	TRBV9	TRBJ2-7	TRBD1	TGTGCCAGCAGCGGGGGGACAGGGGTCGACGAGCAGTACTTC	CASSGGTGVDEQYF
NA	TRBV7-2	TRBJ1-2	TRBD1	TGTGCCAGCAGCTTTGGGACAGTGGATGGCTACACCTTC	CASSFGTVDGYTF
NA	TRBV5-6	TRBJ2-1	NA	TGTGCCAGCAGTCTACTCACAGGGTTCTACAATGAGCAGTTCTTC	CASSLLTGFYNEQFF
NA	TRBV5-1	TRBJ1-6	NA	TGCGCCAGCAGCTTGGGCGCAGGGGATAATTCACCCCTCCACTTT	CASSLGAGDNSPLHF
once	TRBV15	TRBJ2-3	TRBD2	TGTGCCACCAGCAGCGGGGGGTTGGGCCGGACGGATACGCAGTATTTT	CATSSGGLGRTDTQYF
NA	TRBV7-9	TRBJ1-4	TRBD1	TGTGCCAGCAGCTCTTCCGCGGACAGGGGAAAACTGTTTTTT	CASSSSADRGKLFF
NA	TRBV11-2	TRBJ1-4	NA	TGTGCCAGCAGCTTATCGCGAGTGGAGGAAAAACTGTTTTTT	CASSLSRVEEKLFF
NA	TRBV12-3/TRBV12-4	TRBJ1-1	NA	TGTGCCAGCATCAGATCGACTGAAGCTTTCTTT	CASIRSTEAFF
NA	TRBV5-1	TRBJ1-1	NA	TGCGCCAGCAGCTTGACGACAGTGAACACTGAAGCTTTCTTT	CASSLTTVNTEAFF
NA	TRBV2	TRBJ1-4	NA	TGTGCCAGCAAATGGGGAGGAGCTAATGAAAAACTGTTTTTT	CASKWGGANEKLFF
NA	TRBV11-3	TRBJ2-1	NA	TGTGCCAGCAGCTCCGGGGGTACACAGAGGGGTGAGCAGTTCTTC	CASSSGGTQRGEQFF
NA	TRBV2	TRBJ1-6	TRBD1	TGTGCCAGCATCCGGGACAGGGGCTATAATTCACCCCTCCACTTT	CASIRDRGYNSPLHF
NA	TRBV7-8	TRBJ2-5	TRBD2	TGTGCCAGCAGCTTCCGACTAGCCGGGTGGGAGACCCAGTACTTC	CASSFRLAGWETQYF
NA	TRBV7-8	TRBJ1-2	TRBD1	TGTGCCAGCAGCCAAAGGCGGACAGGGGGGGTGAGCTATGGCTACACCTTC	CASSQRRTGGVSYGYTF
NA	TRBV6-5	TRBJ2-7	NA	TGTGCCAGCAGTTCCCCCGACAGCTCCTACGAGCAGTACTTC	CASSSPDSSYEQYF
once	TRBV27	TRBJ2-1	NA	TGTGCCAGCAGTCAACGGACTACCACCTACAATGAGCAGTTCTTC	CASSQRTTTYNEQFF
NA	TRBV6-2/TRBV6-3	TRBJ2-7	NA	TGTGCCAGCAGTTCGGGGGGCCAGCCATACGAGCAGTACTTC	CASSSGGQPYEQYF
NA	TRBV5-6	TRBJ1-1	NA	TGTGCCAGCAGCTCGGACCCCAGGGTCGGGGGAGCTTTCTTT	CASSSDPRVGGAFF
NA	TRBV27	TRBJ2-1	TRBD2	TGTGCCAGCACCTACCTGACTAGCGGTACAAATGAGCAGTTCTTC	CASTYLTSGTNEQFF
NA	TRBV19	TRBJ1-5	NA	TGTGCCAGTAGTCGCGGGGGATGGGTGAATCAGCCCCAGCATTTT	CASSRGGWVNQPQHF
NA	TRBV9	TRBJ2-3	TRBD2	TGTGCCAGCAGCGCCGGGGGGAGCACAGATACGCAGTATTTT	CASSAGGSTDTQYF
NA	TRBV27	TRBJ2-3	TRBD2	TGTGCCAGCTGTCTGAGCGGGGGTAGCACAGATACGCAGTATTTT	CASCLSGGSTDTQYF
NA	TRBV19	TRBJ2-7	TRBD1	TGTGCCAGTTCGGGACAGGGATTCTCCTACGAGCAGTACTTC	CASSGQGFSYEQYF
NA	TRBV19	TRBJ2-7	NA	TGTGCCAGTAGTACCCTTCGTGGCGGGGGCCACGAGCAGTACTTC	CASSTLRGGGHEQYF
few	TRBV30	TRBJ1-1	TRBD1	TGTGCCTCGACGGGGACAGGGGGTTGCACTGAAGCTTTCTTT	CASTGTGGCTEAFF
once	TRBV27	TRBJ2-2	NA	TGTGCCAGCAGTTTTGGAGCTATCTACACCGGGGAGCTGTTTTTT	CASSFGAIYTGELFF
NA	TRBV2	TRBJ2-3	NA	TGTGCCAGCACAGTGGGCTTGGGCACAGATACGCAGTATTTT	CASTVGLGTDTQYF
NA	TRBV18	TRBJ2-5	TRBD2	TGTGCCAGCTCACCACCGGACGGGGGGTCCGCGAAGACCCAGTACTTC	CASSPPDGGSAKTQYF
NA	TRBV30	TRBJ1-1	NA	TGTGCCTGGAATAATGGCCCTGAAGCTTTCTTT	CAWNNGPEAFF
many	TRBV7-6	TRBJ1-3	NA	TGTGCCAGCAGCTCTCCTCGGGACAACTCTGGAAACACCATATATTTT	CASSSPRDNSGNTIYF
NA	TRBV10-3	TRBJ1-2	NA	TGTGCCATCAGGAAACAGGGTAAGGATGGCTACACCTTC	CAIRKQGKDGYTF
NA	TRBV5-1	TRBJ1-1	TRBD1	TGCGCCAGCAGCTTGGCGGACAGGGGAGCCAGTGGCGCTTTCTTT	CASSLADRGASGAFF
NA	TRBV9	TRBJ1-3	NA	TGTGCCAGCAGCCGATTACCCGATTCAGCGAGCTCTGGAAACACCATATATTTT	CASSRLPDSASSGNTIYF
NA	TRBV7-2	TRBJ2-5	TRBD2	TGTGCCAGCAGCTTTCCGGGGGGTGGAGAGACCCAGTACTTC	CASSFPGGGETQYF
NA	TRBV5-1	TRBJ1-1	NA	TGCGCCCCCCCGGAGACGGTGACTGAAGCTTTCTTT	CAPPETVTEAFF
NA	TRBV9	TRBJ2-7	TRBD1	TGTGCCAGCAGCGCCGATTACGGGACAGGCTACGAGCAGTACTTC	CASSADYGTGYEQYF
NA	TRBV5-1	TRBJ1-6	NA	TGCGCCAGCAGCTTGGCCGGTGGCAGGGAAAATTCACCCCTCCACTTT	CASSLAGGRENSPLHF
NA	TRBV21-1	TRBJ2-2	NA	TGTGCCAGCAGCAAAGGTGGGACACCGAACACCGGGGAGCTGTTTTTT	CASSKGGTPNTGELFF
NA	TRBV19	TRBJ2-1	TRBD2	TGTGCCAGTAGTATATGGAGCGGGGGTTTCGATGAGCAGTTCTTC	CASSIWSGGFDEQFF
few	TRBV4-2	TRBJ1-1	NA	TGTGCCAGCAGCCAAGACCGAGACAGCTCCCAAAAGGCTTTCTTT	CASSQDRDSSQKAFF
NA	TRBV10-1	TRBJ2-2	NA	TGCGCCAGCAGTGATAACAGGAGGGACACCGGGGAGCTGTTTTTT	CASSDNRRDTGELFF
NA	TRBV5-1	TRBJ2-2	NA	TGCGCCAGCAGCTTGGTTTCATCGGGGAACACCGGGGAGCTGTTTTTT	CASSLVSSGNTGELFF
few	TRBV5-4	TRBJ2-1	TRBD2	TGTGCCAGCAGCCGCGGGACTAGCGGGGTCTACAATGAGCAGTTCTTC	CASSRGTSGVYNEQFF
NA	TRBV19	TRBJ1-1	NA	TGTGCCAGTAGTACAGGGTCAGCTAACACTGAAGCTTTCTTT	CASSTGSANTEAFF
NA	TRBV5-1	TRBJ2-5	NA	TGCGCCAGCAGCTTGCAAGCGGAAGAGACCCAGTACTTC	CASSLQAEETQYF